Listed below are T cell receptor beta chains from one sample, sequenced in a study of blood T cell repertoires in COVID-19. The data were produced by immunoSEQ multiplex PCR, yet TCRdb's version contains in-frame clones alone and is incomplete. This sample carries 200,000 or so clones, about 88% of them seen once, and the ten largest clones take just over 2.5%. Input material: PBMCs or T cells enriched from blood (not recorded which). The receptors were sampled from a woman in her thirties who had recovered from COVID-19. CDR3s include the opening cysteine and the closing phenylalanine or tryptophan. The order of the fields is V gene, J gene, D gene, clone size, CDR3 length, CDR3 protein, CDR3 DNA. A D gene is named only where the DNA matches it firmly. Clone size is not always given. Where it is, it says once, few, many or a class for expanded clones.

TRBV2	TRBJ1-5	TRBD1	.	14	CASGLDRGNQPQHF	TGTGCCAGCGGTCTAGACAGGGGCAATCAGCCCCAGCATTTT
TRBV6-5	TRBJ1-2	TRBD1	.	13	CASSSSRGHGYTF	TGTGCCAGCAGTTCGAGCAGGGGGCATGGCTACACCTTC
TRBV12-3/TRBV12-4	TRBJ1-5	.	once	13	CASNSRPAEPQHF	TGTGCCAGCAACTCACGCCCTGCCGAGCCCCAGCATTTT
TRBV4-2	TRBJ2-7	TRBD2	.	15	CASSHQRGANYEQYF	TGTGCCAGCAGCCATCAGCGGGGGGCTAACTACGAGCAGTACTTC
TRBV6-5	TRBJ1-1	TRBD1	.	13	CASRTGMNTEAFF	TGTGCCAGCAGGACAGGGATGAACACTGAAGCTTTCTTT
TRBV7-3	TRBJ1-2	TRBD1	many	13	CASSLKGQYGYTF	TGTGCCAGCAGCTTAAAGGGACAGTATGGCTACACCTTC
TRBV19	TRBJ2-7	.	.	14	CASRDSLSSYEQYF	TGTGCCAGTAGGGACAGTTTGAGCTCCTACGAGCAGTACTTC
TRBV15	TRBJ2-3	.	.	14	CATSRDATSDTQYF	TGTGCCACCAGCAGAGATGCGACTAGTGATACGCAGTATTTT
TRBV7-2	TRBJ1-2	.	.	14	CASSLAARIYGYTF	TGTGCCAGCAGCTTAGCTGCCAGGATCTATGGCTACACCTTC
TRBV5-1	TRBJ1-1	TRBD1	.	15	CASMVPGTGNTEAFF	TGCGCCAGCATGGTCCCAGGGACAGGGAACACTGAAGCTTTCTTT
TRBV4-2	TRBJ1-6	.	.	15	CASSQEWGVNSPLHF	TGTGCCAGCAGCCAAGAATGGGGGGTCAATTCACCCCTCCACTTT
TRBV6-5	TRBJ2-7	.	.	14	CASSYDDSGYEQYF	TGTGCCAGCAGTTACGACGACTCGGGGTACGAGCAGTACTTC
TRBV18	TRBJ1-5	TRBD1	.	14	CASSPTGVNQPQHF	TGTGCCAGCTCACCCACAGGGGTCAATCAGCCCCAGCATTTT
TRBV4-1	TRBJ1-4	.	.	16	CASSQPPDRSDEKLFF	TGCGCCAGCAGCCAACCACCCGACAGATCTGATGAAAAACTGTTTTTT
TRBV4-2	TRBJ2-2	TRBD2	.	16	CASSQRAGENTGELFF	TGTGCCAGCAGCCAAAGAGCGGGGGAAAACACCGGGGAGCTGTTTTTT
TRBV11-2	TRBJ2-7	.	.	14	CASSPLPGSYEQYF	TGTGCCAGCAGCCCGCTGCCGGGTTCCTACGAGCAGTACTTC
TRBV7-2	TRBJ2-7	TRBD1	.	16	CASSLRTGISLYEQYF	TGTGCCAGCAGCTTAAGGACAGGGATTTCCCTCTACGAGCAGTACTTC
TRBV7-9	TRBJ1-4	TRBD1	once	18	CASSFEPYYGTGEEKLFF	TGTGCCAGCAGCTTCGAACCCTACTACGGGACAGGGGAAGAAAAACTGTTTTTT
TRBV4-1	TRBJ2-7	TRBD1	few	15	CASSQDRDSYYEQYF	TGCGCCAGCAGCCAAGATAGGGACAGTTACTACGAGCAGTACTTC
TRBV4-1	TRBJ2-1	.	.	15	CASSQASGVYNEQFF	TGCGCCAGCAGCCAAGCATCAGGGGTCTACAATGAGCAGTTCTTC
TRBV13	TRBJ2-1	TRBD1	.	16	CASKSRSRGMDNEQFF	TGTGCCAGCAAAAGCCGTAGCAGGGGGATGGACAATGAGCAGTTCTTC
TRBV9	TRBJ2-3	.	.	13	CASSPTASQAQYF	TGTGCCAGCAGTCCGACTGCTAGCCAGGCGCAGTATTTT
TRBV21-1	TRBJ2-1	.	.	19	CASSKGLGSPDSSYNEQFF	TGTGCCAGCAGCAAGGGTTTAGGCAGCCCTGACAGTTCCTACAATGAGCAGTTCTTC
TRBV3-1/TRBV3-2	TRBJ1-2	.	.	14	CASSQDSGGRGYTF	TGTGCCAGCAGCCAAGATAGCGGGGGACGGGGCTACACCTTC
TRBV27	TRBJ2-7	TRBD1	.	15	CASSLGTGGLHEQYF	TGTGCCAGCAGTTTGGGGACAGGCGGTTTGCACGAGCAGTACTTC
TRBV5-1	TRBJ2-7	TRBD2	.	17	CASSFGTSGGLIYEQYF	TGCGCCAGCAGCTTCGGGACTAGCGGGGGGCTCATTTACGAGCAGTACTTC
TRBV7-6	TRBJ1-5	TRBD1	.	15	CASSLGDRLNQPQHF	TGTGCTAGCAGCTTGGGGGACAGACTAAATCAGCCCCAGCATTTT
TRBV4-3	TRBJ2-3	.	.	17	CASSQERGTASTDTQYF	TGCGCCAGCAGCCAAGAACGCGGGACAGCTAGCACAGATACGCAGTATTTT
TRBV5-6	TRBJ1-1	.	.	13	CASSLGTRAGAFF	TGTGCCAGCAGCTTGGGGACCAGGGCTGGTGCTTTCTTT
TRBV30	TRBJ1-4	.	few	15	CAWSVRGATNEKLFF	TGTGCCTGGAGTGTACGGGGGGCAACTAATGAAAAACTGTTTTTT
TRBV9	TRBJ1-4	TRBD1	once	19	CASSVGGHGTGIHNEKLFF	TGTGCCAGCAGCGTAGGCGGTCACGGGACAGGTATTCATAATGAAAAACTGTTTTTT
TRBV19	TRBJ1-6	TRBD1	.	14	CASSTWDRNSPLHF	TGTGCCAGTAGTACGTGGGACAGAAATTCACCCCTCCACTTT
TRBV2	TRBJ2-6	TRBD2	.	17	CASIFLRGDSGANVLTF	TGTGCCAGCATTTTTCTTCGGGGGGACTCTGGGGCCAACGTCCTGACTTTC
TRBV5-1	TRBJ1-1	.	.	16	CASRGGVGVMSTEAFF	TGCGCCAGCAGAGGAGGAGTCGGGGTTATGAGCACTGAAGCTTTCTTT
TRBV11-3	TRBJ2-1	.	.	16	CASSLEPRGTYNEQFF	TGTGCCAGCAGCTTAGAGCCCAGGGGAACCTACAATGAGCAGTTCTTC
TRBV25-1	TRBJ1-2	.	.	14	CASSEHEVVVGYTF	TGTGCCAGCAGTGAACACGAGGTCGTGGTCGGCTACACCTTC
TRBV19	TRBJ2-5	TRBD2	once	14	CASKLAGDQETQYF	TGTGCCAGTAAACTAGCGGGGGACCAAGAGACCCAGTACTTC